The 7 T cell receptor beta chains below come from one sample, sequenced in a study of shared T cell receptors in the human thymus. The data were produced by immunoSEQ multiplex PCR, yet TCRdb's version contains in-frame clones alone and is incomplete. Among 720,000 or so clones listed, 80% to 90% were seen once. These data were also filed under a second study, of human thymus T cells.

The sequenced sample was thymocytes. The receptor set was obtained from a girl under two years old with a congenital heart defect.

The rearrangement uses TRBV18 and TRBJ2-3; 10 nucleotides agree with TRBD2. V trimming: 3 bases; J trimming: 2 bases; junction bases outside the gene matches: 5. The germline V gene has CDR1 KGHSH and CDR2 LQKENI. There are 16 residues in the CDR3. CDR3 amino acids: CASSPSSGGPTDTQYF. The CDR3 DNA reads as TGTGCCAGCTCACCCTCTAGCGGGGGTCCCACAGATACGCAGTATTTT. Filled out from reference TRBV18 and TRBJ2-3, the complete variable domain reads NAGVMQNPRHLVRRRGQEARLRCSPMKGHSHVYWYRQLPEEGLKFMVYLQKENIIDESGMPKERFSAEFPKEGPSILRIQQVVRGDSAAYFCASSPSSGGPTDTQYFGPGTRLTVL.

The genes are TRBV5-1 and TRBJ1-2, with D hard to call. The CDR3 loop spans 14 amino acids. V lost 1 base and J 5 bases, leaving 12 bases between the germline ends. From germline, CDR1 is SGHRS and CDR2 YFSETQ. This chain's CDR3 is CASSLWLGPYGYTF. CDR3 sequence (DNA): TGCGCCAGCAGCTTGTGGTTGGGCCCGTATGGCTACACCTTC.

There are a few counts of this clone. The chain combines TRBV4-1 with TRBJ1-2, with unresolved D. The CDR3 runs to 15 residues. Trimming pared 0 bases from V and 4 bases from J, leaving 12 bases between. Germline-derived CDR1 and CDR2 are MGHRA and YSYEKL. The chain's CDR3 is CASSQDGGRIYGYTF. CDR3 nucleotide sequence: TGCGCCAGCAGCCAAGATGGAGGACGGATCTATGGCTACACCTTC.

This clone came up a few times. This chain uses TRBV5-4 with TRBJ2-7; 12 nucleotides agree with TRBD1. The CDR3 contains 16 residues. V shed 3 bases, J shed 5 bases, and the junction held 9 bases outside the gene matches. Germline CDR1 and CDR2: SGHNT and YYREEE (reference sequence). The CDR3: CASSYPGTGGSDEQYF. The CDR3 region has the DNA TGTGCCAGCAGCTATCCTGGGACAGGGGGCTCAGACGAGCAGTACTTC.

CDR3 DNA: TGTGCCAGCAGCCCCGGGACAGGGGCAAATCAGCCCCAGCATTTT. Translation gives CASSPGTGANQPQHF. This rearrangement joins TRBV6-5 to TRBJ1-5, with 10 nucleotides matching TRBD1. The length of the CDR3 is 15 residues. V was clipped by 6 bases and J by 4 bases; unmatched bases: 6. Looked up from germline, CDR1 is MNHEY and CDR2 is SVGAGI.

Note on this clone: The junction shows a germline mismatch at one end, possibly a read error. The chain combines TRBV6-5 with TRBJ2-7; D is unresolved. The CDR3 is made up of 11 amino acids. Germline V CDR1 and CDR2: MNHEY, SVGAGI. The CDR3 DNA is TGTGCCAGCAGGTACTCGAGCGAGCAGTACTTC. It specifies CASRYSSEQYF.

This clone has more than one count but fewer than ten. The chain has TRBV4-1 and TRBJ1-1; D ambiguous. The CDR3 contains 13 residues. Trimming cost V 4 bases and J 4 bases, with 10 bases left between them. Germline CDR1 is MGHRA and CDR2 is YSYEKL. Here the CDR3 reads CASSPRGLTEAFF. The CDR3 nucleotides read TGCGCCAGCAGCCCCCGGGGTCTCACTGAAGCTTTCTTT.